The sequence of this T cell receptor (beta chain) was determined in a study of blood T cell repertoires in COVID-19. The protocol was immunoSEQ multiplex PCR, while the TCRdb copy is restricted to in-frame clones and leaves out a portion. The profile covers some 97,000 clones, with around 88% appearing a single time and around 5.4% taken by the ten largest. This receptor was taken from a human donor in a cohort sampled during active COVID-19. The sample was peripheral blood.

The DNA of the CDR3 is TGTGCCAGCAGCTTCCCACAGGGGGCAGGCACCGGGGAGCTGTTTTTT. Protein product: CASSFPQGAGTGELFF. The genes are TRBV7-8 and TRBJ2-2; 9 bases line up with TRBD1. The V gene end was trimmed by 3 bases and the J gene end by 4 bases; junction bases not matched to a gene: 6. Germline loops: CDR1 SGHVS, CDR2 FQNEAQ. The CDR3 sequence is 16 residues long.